The 19 T cell receptor beta chains reported below all come from one sample, sequenced in a study of beta chain features in type 1 diabetes. Study-wide results and caveats: Shortening that was moderate but significant affected the TCRB CDR3s of Type 1 diabetes patients in all four CD4+ subsets.

For these TCRs, the target antigens are not known. Expressed TCRB transcripts were sequenced because the isolated RNA had all been reverse transcribed beforehand. Data came from immunoSEQ multiplex PCR; TCRdb stores just in-frame clones and leaves some out. Altogether about 710,000 clones are present, 11% to 15% being singletons, with the ten largest covering just under 0.04%. Specimen: naive CD4+ T cells from blood. Receptors originate from a man between 18 and 29 years old with type 1 diabetes.

This chain links TRBV19 with TRBJ1-2; 7 bases line up with TRBD1. There are 12 residues in the CDR3. Germline lookup yields CDR1 LNHDA and CDR2 SQIVND (reference sequence). Trimming took 10 bases from V and 5 from J; bases not matched to a gene: 7. Written as DNA, the CDR3 is TGTGCCACGGGACAGAGAAAGTATGGCTACACCTTC. This encodes CATGQRKYGYTF.

In this sample, this clone turned up a few times. The chain is built from TRBV6-1 and TRBJ2-4; D call uncertain. V was shortened by 5 bases and J by 1 base, with 12 bases between the two germline ends. The CDR3 length is 15 residues. CDR1 is MNHNS, CDR2 SASEGT, per germline. In nucleotides, the CDR3 is TGTGCCAGCAGTTCTAGGCTTGTTGCCAAAAACATTCAGTACTTC. Amino acids: CASSSRLVAKNIQYF.

This clone turned up a few times. This chain uses TRBV2 with TRBJ1-1, with 7 bases aligning to TRBD1. The CDR3 totals 14 residues. Germline values: CDR1 SNHLY, CDR2 FYNNEI. V gave up 5 bases and J gave up 8 bases; unmatched junction bases: 11. CDR3 region: CASSLINRGSEAFF. CDR3 in DNA: TGTGCCAGCAGTCTCATCAACAGGGGTTCGGAAGCTTTCTTT.

This clone was recorded a few times. The chain links TRBV7-2 to TRBJ1-3; 8 bases are a match to TRBD1. The CDR3 covers 15 residues. Germline loops: CDR1 SGHTA, CDR2 FQGNSA. J was trimmed by 3 bases and V by 4 bases; bases with no gene match: 5. In DNA form, the CDR3 reads TGTGCCAGCAGCTCCCCCGACAGGGGTGGAAACACCATATATTTT. It translates to CASSSPDRGGNTIYF.

The chain combines TRBV29-1 with TRBJ1-2; D might be TRBD1 (6 bases). In germline, CDR1 is SQVTM, CDR2 ANQGSEA. V lost 1 base and J lost 6, with 18 bases in between. The CDR3 totals 15 residues. CDR3 protein: CSVEVVRGGRDGYTF. The CDR3 bases are TGCAGCGTTGAAGTCGTCAGGGGAGGGCGGGATGGCTACACCTTC. The complete variable domain, with remaining parts taken from reference TRBV29-1 and TRBJ1-2, reads SAVISQKPSRDICQRGTSLTIQCQVDSQVTMMFWYRQQPGQSLTLIATANQGSEATYESGFVIDKFPISRPNLTFSTLTVSNMSPEDSSIYLCSVEVVRGGRDGYTFGSGTRLTVV.

This clone was seen more than once but under ten times. This chain connects TRBV29-1 to TRBJ2-3, with no clear D. With 4 bases removed from V and 2 bases from J, the gap between germline ends came to 7 bases. The CDR3 is 12 amino acids. CDR1 and CDR2 from the germline V gene are SQVTM and ANQGSEA. Written as DNA, the CDR3 is TGCAGCGTTGTGACTTACACAGATACGCAGTATTTT. Encoded protein: CSVVTYTDTQYF.

This rearrangement joins TRBV7-9 to TRBJ1-1, with D hard to call. The germline V gene has CDR1 SEHNR and CDR2 FQNEAQ (reference sequence). The CDR3 loop spans 14 amino acids. Trimming shortened V by 1 base and J by 5 bases, and 11 bases separated the two germline ends. CDR3 nucleotides: TGTGCCAGCAGCTTAGGAATGACCGGGACTGAAGCTTTCTTT. It is translated as CASSLGMTGTEAFF.

The table lists this clone with a count of one. One end of the junction varies from germline; a read error may be responsible. The CDR3 nucleotides read TGTGCCAGCAGCTCCCAAAGCGCCGGACAGTTAATTCCCTTC. This gives the protein CASSSQSAGQLIPF. The genes are TRBV11-2 and TRBJ1-2; TRBD1 is a possible D gene (6 bases). This CDR3 is 14 amino acids long. Germline assignment: CDR1 SGHAT and CDR2 FQNNGV.

The chain recombines TRBV5-4 with TRBJ2-1; the D gene is possibly TRBD1 (5 bases). V was trimmed by 7 bases and J by 5 bases, leaving 13 bases between them. Germline assignment: CDR1 SGHNT and CDR2 YYREEE (reference sequence). The CDR3 contains 13 residues. CDR3 sequence reads: CASSGPTHNEQFF. CDR3 nucleotide sequence: TGTGCCAGCTCAGGGCCCACCCACAATGAGCAGTTCTTC.

The genes are TRBV5-4 and TRBJ2-1, with 8 bases lining up with TRBD1. The V gene's germline CDR1 is SGHNT and CDR2 YYREEE (reference sequence). The CDR3 has 15 residues. The J segment lost 1 base and the V segment lost 3 bases, leaving 3 bases of the junction unmatched. CDR3 in DNA: TGTGCCAGCAGCTCCGACAGGGGTTCCTACAATGAGCAGTTCTTC. The encoded protein is CASSSDRGSYNEQFF. Drawing the rest from reference TRBV5-4 and TRBJ2-1, the complete variable domain is ETGVTQSPTHLIKTRGQQVTLRCSSQSGHNTVSWYQQALGQGPQFIFQYYREEENGRGNFPPRFSGLQFPNYSSELNVNALELDDSALYLCASSSDRGSYNEQFFGPGTRLTVL.

On this clone: In the same sample, other DNA sequences code for this CDR3. This chain connects TRBV5-1 to TRBJ2-3; D call uncertain. V lost 0 bases and J 2 bases, leaving 1 base between the germline ends. Looked up from germline, CDR1 is SGHRS and CDR2 is YFSETQ. The CDR3 extends over 12 amino acids. This CDR3 reads CASSLATDTQYF. CDR3 sequence (DNA): TGCGCCAGCAGCTTGGCCACAGATACGCAGTATTTT.

In this sample, this clone turned up a few times. This rearrangement joins TRBV29-1 to TRBJ2-3; D is uncertain. CDR3 size: 15 residues. V lost 3 bases and J 4 bases, leaving 17 bases between the germline ends. Germline CDR1 and CDR2: SQVTM and ANQGSEA. CDR3 amino acids: CSVESLAGGADTQYF. The CDR3 DNA reads TGCAGCGTTGAGTCGCTGGCCGGCGGAGCAGATACGCAGTATTTT.

This clone was detected a few times. The chain carries TRBV6-4 and TRBJ2-1; 7 bases align to TRBD2. This CDR3 region has 14 residues. Germline-derived CDR1 and CDR2 are MRHNA and SNTAGT. For the CDR3, the DNA is TGTGCAATCACCGTGGGGCGGGAGAACAATGAGCAGTTCTTC. It encodes CAITVGRENNEQFF.

The chain has TRBV5-1 and TRBJ1-2; D ambiguous. The CDR3 covers 14 residues. From germline, CDR1 is SGHRS and CDR2 YFSETQ. V was trimmed by 4 bases and J by 7 bases, leaving 17 bases between them. CDR3 protein: CASSDKADVGGYTF. The CDR3 DNA follows: TGCGCCAGCAGCGATAAGGCGGACGTGGGTGGCTACACCTTC.

The chain is built from TRBV11-2 and TRBJ2-5, with D possibly matching TRBD2 (5 bases). CDR1 and CDR2 (germline): SGHAT, FQNNGV. Trimming shortened V by 5 bases and J by 2 bases, and 9 bases separated the two germline ends. The CDR3 length is 13 residues. The CDR3 DNA is TGTGCCAGCAGCGCCGGGATACAAGAGACCCAGTACTTC. Amino acid sequence: CASSAGIQETQYF.

A few counts support this clone. This sequence joins TRBV29-1 and TRBJ2-7, with a possible D match to TRBD1 (5 bases). V lost 4 bases and J 3 bases, leaving 13 bases between the germline ends. Germline V gives CDR1 SQVTM, CDR2 ANQGSEA. The CDR3 has 13 amino acids. CDR3 region: CSVVGQVLYEQYF. In DNA, the CDR3 is TGCAGCGTTGTGGGGCAGGTACTCTACGAGCAGTACTTC.

This clone has more than one count but fewer than ten. The chain combines TRBV4-2 with TRBJ2-1; D perhaps matches TRBD2 (5 bases). Germline V gene data show CDR1 as LGHNA and CDR2 as YNFKEQ. CDR3 length: 15 residues. The germline V and J ends were trimmed by 0 bases and 4 bases, with 10 bases remaining between them. Here the CDR3 reads CASSQEEGVYNEQFF. In nucleotides, the CDR3 is TGTGCCAGCAGCCAAGAAGAGGGAGTATACAATGAGCAGTTCTTC.

This chain uses TRBV4-2 with TRBJ1-4; D might be TRBD1 (5 bases). CDR1 LGHNA and CDR2 YNFKEQ come from the germline V gene. This CDR3 has 16 residues. Trimming pared 3 bases from V and 0 bases from J, leaving 11 bases between. The CDR3 coding sequence is TGTGCCAGCAGCCAGCGGGACGGTGCAACTAATGAAAAACTGTTTTTT. It specifies CASSQRDGATNEKLFF.

The rearrangement links TRBV18 to TRBJ2-4, with TRBD2 matching 7 bases. The CDR3 sequence is 12 residues long. V gave up 4 bases and J gave up 12 bases; unmatched junction bases: 6. CDR1 KGHSH and CDR2 LQKENI come from the germline V gene. The CDR3 DNA reads TGTGCCAGCTCACTCGCGGGGGAGGATCAGTACTTC. It translates to CASSLAGEDQYF. The whole variable domain, remainder taken from reference TRBV18 and TRBJ2-4, is NAGVMQNPRHLVRRRGQEARLRCSPMKGHSHVYWYRQLPEEGLKFMVYLQKENIIDESGMPKERFSAEFPKEGPSILRIQQVVRGDSAAYFCASSLAGEDQYFGAGTRLSVL.